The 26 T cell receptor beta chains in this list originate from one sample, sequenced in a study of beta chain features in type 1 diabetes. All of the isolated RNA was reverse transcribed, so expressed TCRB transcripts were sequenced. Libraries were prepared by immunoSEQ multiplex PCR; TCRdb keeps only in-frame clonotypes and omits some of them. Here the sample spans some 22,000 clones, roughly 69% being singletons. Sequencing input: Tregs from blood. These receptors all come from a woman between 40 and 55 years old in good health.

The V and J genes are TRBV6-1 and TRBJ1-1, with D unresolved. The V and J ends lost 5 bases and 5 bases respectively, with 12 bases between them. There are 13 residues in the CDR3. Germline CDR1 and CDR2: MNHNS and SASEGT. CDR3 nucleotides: TGTGCCAGCAGTTTCCAGGTAACAACTGAAGCTTTCTTT. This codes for CASSFQVTTEAFF.

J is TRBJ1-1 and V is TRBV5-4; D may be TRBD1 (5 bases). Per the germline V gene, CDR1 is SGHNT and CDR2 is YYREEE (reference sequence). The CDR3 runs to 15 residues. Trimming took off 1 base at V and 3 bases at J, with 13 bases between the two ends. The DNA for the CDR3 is TGTGCCAGCAGCTTGTCACCGGACACGGACACTGAAGCTTTCTTT. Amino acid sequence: CASSLSPDTDTEAFF.

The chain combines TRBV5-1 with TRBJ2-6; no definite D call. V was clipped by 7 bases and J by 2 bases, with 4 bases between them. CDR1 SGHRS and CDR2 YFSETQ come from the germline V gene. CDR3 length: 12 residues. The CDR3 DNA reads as TGCGCCAGCTCAACTGGGGCCAACGTCCTGACTTTC. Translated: CASSTGANVLTF.

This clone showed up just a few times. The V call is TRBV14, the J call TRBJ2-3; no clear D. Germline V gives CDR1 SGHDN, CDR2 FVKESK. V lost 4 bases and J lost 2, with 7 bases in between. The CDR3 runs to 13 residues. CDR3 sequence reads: CASSPYPTDTQYF. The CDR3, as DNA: TGTGCCAGCAGCCCCTATCCCACAGATACGCAGTATTTT.

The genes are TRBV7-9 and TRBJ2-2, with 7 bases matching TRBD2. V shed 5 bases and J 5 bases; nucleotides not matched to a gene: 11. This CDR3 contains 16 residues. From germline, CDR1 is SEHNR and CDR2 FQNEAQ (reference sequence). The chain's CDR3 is CASSPLGRGTTGELFF. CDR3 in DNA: TGTGCCAGCAGCCCACTTGGGCGGGGGACTACCGGGGAGCTGTTTTTT.

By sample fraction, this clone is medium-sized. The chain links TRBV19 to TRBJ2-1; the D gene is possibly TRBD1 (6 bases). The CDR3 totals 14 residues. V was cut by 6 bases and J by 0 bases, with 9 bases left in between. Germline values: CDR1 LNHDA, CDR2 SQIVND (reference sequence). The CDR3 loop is CASRSRGSYNEQFF. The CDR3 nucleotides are TGTGCCAGTAGGTCCAGGGGCTCCTACAATGAGCAGTTCTTC.

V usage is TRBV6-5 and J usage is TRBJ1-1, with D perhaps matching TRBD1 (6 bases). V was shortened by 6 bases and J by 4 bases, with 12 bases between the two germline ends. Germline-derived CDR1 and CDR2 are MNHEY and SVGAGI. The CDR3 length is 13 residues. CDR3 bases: TGTGCCAGCAGCTCCCAGGGGCTCACTGAAGCTTTCTTT. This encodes CASSSQGLTEAFF.

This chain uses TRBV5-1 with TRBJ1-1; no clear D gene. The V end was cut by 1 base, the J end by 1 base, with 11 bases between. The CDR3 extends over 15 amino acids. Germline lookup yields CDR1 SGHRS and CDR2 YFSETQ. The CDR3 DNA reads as TGCGCCAGCAGCTTGCTCCCCGCGGGGAACACTGAAGCTTTCTTT. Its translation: CASSLLPAGNTEAFF.

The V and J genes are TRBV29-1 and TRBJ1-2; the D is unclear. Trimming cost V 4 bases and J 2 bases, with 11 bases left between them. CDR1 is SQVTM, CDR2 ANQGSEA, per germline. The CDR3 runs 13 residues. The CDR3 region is CSVGRGTNYGYTF. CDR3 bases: TGCAGCGTTGGCCGGGGTACAAACTATGGCTACACCTTC.

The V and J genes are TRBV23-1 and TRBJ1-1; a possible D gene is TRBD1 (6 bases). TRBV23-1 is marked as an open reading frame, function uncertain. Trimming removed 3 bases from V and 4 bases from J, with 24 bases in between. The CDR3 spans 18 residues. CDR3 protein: CASSHHLQGRGSGTEAFF. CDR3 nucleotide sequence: TGCGCCAGCAGTCATCACCTCCAGGGGAGAGGATCGGGCACTGAAGCTTTCTTT.

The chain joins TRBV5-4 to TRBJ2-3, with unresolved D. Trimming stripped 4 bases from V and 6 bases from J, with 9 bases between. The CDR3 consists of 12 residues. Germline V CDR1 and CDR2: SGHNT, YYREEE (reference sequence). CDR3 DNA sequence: TGTGCCAGCAGCCCCTTTAGTGATACGCAGTATTTT. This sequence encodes CASSPFSDTQYF.

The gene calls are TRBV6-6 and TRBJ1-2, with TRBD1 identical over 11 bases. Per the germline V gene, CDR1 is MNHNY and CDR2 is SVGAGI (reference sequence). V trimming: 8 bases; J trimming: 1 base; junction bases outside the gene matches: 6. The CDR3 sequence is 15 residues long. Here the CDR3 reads CASGKGTGGNYGYTF. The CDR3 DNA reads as TGTGCCAGCGGGAAAGGGACAGGGGGTAACTATGGCTACACCTTC.

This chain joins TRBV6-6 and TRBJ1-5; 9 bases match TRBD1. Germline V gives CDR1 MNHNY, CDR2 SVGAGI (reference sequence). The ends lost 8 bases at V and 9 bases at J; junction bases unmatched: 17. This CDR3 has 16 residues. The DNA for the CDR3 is TGTGCCAGCCGGCCAACAGGGGGCAGAGGCAATTGGCCCCAGCATTTT. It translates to CASRPTGGRGNWPQHF.

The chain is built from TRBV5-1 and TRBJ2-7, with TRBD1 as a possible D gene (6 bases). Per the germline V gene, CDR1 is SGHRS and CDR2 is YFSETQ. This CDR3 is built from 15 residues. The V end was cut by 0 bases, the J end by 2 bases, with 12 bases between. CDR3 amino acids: CASSLARGQTYEQYF. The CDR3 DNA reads TGCGCCAGCAGCTTGGCTAGGGGACAAACCTACGAGCAGTACTTC.

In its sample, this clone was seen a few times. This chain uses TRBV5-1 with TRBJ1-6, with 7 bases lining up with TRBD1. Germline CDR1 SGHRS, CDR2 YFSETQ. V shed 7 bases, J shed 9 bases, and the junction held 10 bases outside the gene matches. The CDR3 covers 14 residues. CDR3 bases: TGCGCCAGCGGGACGACAGGGCTCTTTTCACCCCTCCACTTT. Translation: CASGTTGLFSPLHF.

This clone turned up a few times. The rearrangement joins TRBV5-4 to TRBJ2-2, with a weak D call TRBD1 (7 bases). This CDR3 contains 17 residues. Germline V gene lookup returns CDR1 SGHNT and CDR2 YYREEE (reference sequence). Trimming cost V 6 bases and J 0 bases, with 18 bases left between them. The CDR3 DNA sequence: TGTGCCAGCACCCCACCACCAGGGGGGCCGAACACCGGGGAGCTGTTTTTT. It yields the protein CASTPPPGGPNTGELFF.

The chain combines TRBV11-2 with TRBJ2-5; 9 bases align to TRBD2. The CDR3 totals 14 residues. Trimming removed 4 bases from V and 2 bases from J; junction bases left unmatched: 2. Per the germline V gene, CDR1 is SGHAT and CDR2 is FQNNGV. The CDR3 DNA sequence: TGTGCCAGCAGCTATAGCGGGGGTCAAGAGACCCAGTACTTC. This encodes CASSYSGGQETQYF.

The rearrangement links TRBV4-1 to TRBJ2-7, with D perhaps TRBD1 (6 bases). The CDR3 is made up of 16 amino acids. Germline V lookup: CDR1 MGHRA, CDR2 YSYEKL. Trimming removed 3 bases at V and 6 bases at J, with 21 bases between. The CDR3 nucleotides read TGCGCCAGCAGCCACGCCCCCGGGACAAGCTGGGGCGAGCAGTACTTC. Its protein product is CASSHAPGTSWGEQYF.

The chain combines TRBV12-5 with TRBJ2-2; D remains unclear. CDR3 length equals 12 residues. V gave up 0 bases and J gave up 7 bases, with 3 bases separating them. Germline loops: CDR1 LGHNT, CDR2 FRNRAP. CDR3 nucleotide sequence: TGTGCTAGTGGTTTGGTCGGCGGGGAGCTGTTTTTT. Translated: CASGLVGGELFF.

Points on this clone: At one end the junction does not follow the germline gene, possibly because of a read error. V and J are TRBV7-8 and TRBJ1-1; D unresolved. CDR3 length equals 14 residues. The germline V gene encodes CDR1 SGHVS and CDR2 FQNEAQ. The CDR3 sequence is CASSVATGKPEAFF. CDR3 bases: TGTGCCAGCAGCGTAGCGACGGGAAAACCTGAAGCTTTCTTT.

The CDR3 here is CASSRQGSSYNSPLHF. CDR3 sequence (DNA): TGTGCCAGCAGCCGCCAGGGAAGCTCCTATAATTCACCCCTCCACTTT. The genes are TRBV7-9 and TRBJ1-6, with TRBD1 as a possible D gene (5 bases). CDR1 is SEHNR, CDR2 FQNEAQ, per germline (reference sequence). V lost 5 bases, J lost 0 bases, and 11 bases lay in between. The CDR3 consists of 16 residues.

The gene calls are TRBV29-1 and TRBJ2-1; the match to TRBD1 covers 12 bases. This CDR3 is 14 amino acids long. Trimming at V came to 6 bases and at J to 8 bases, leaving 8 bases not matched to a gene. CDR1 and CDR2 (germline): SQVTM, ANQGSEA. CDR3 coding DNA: TGCAGCGTAGGACCGGGACAGGGGGCTTATGAGCAGTTCTTC. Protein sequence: CSVGPGQGAYEQFF.

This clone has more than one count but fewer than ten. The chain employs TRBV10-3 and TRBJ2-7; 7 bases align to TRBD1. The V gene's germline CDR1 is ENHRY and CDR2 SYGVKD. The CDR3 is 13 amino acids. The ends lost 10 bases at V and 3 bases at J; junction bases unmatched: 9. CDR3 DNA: TGTGCCACCTACAGGGGCGCCGGCTACGAGCAGTACTTC. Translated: CATYRGAGYEQYF.

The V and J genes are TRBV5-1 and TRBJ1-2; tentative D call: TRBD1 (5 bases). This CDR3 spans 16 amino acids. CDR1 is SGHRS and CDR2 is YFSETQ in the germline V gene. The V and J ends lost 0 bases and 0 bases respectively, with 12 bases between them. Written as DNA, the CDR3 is TGCGCCAGCAGCTTGGCCGGGGCGGGAGCTAACTATGGCTACACCTTC. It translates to CASSLAGAGANYGYTF.

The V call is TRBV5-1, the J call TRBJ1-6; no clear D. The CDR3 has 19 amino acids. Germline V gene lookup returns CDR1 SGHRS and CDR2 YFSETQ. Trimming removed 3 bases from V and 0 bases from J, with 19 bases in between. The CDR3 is CASSSRPSTTSSYNSPLHF. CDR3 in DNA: TGCGCCAGCAGCTCTCGCCCATCGACGACAAGCTCCTATAATTCACCCCTCCACTTT. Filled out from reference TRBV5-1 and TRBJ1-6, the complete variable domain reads KAGVTQTPRYLIKTRGQQVTLSCSPISGHRSVSWYQQTPGQGLQFLFEYFSETQRNKGNFPGRFSGRQFSNSRSEMNVSTLELGDSALYLCASSSRPSTTSSYNSPLHFGNGTRLTVT.

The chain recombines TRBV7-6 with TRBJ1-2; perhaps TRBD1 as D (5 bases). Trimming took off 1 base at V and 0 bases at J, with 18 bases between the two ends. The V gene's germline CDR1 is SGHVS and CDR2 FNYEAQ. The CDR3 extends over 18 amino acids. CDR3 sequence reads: CASSLGGSGSRSNYGYTF. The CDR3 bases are TGTGCCAGCAGCTTAGGGGGCTCCGGGAGCCGCTCTAACTATGGCTACACCTTC.